Listed below are T cell receptor beta chains from one sample, sequenced in a study of beta chain features in type 1 diabetes. Profiling relied on immunoSEQ multiplex PCR, and the TCRdb table lists in-frame clones only, not all of them. The table shows roughly 150,000 clones, with around 8.4% occurring only once. Sequenced material: central memory CD4+ T cells from blood. Receptors originate from a woman aged 18 to 35 with type 1 diabetes. The CDR3 runs from the conserved cysteine through the conserved F or W. The D gene is left open where the match is weak. Expanded clones get a size class; other rows say once, few or many, or leave the size out.

d_call	clone_size	v_call	j_call	cdr3_aa	cdr3_nt
.	.	TRBV29-1	TRBJ2-1	CSVGQRGLREQFF	TGCAGCGTTGGTCAGAGAGGACTCCGGGAGCAGTTCTTC
TRBD2	.	TRBV6-5	TRBJ2-5	CASSSGGAQETQYF	TGTGCCAGCAGTAGCGGGGGGGCTCAAGAGACCCAGTACTTC
.	few	TRBV2	TRBJ2-5	CATSSVPGETQYF	TGTGCCACCAGCTCCGTCCCGGGGGAGACCCAGTACTTC
TRBD2	.	TRBV4-1	TRBJ2-1	CASSQASLAGVLEQFF	TGCGCCAGCAGCCAAGCGTCACTAGCGGGGGTGCTTGAGCAGTTCTTC
.	.	TRBV7-9	TRBJ2-1	CASTRIQNEQFF	TGTGCCAGCACCAGGATCCAAAATGAGCAGTTCTTC
.	.	TRBV4-3	TRBJ1-3	CASSQSGSGNTIYF	TGCGCCAGCAGCCAGAGTGGCTCTGGAAACACCATATATTTT
TRBD2	few	TRBV11-3	TRBJ2-7	CASSREGLAGVYEQYF	TGTGCCAGCAGCCGAGAGGGACTAGCGGGAGTCTACGAGCAGTACTTC
TRBD2	many	TRBV4-2	TRBJ2-7	CASSQVLAGASYEQYF	TGTGCCAGCAGCCAAGTCTTAGCGGGAGCCTCCTACGAGCAGTACTTC
.	few	TRBV6-5	TRBJ1-4	CASSRGNEKLFF	TGTGCCAGCAGCCGGGGTAATGAAAAACTGTTTTTT
TRBD1	few	TRBV7-2	TRBJ1-2	CASSKSTGDDGYTF	TGTGCCAGCAGCAAAAGCACAGGGGACGATGGCTACACCTTC
.	.	TRBV5-4	TRBJ1-1	CASSYRGGANTEAFF	TGTGCCAGCAGCTACCGGGGGGGGGCGAACACTGAAGCTTTCTTT
TRBD1	few	TRBV5-4	TRBJ1-2	CASSFETGDYGYTF	TGTGCCAGCAGCTTTGAGACAGGGGACTATGGCTACACCTTC
.	.	TRBV14	TRBJ2-3	CASSPWRGRTSTDTQYF	TGTGCCAGCAGCCCCTGGAGGGGGCGAACCTCCACAGATACGCAGTATTTT
.	few	TRBV6-5	TRBJ2-5	CATLGGETQYF	TGTGCCACCCTAGGAGGGGAGACCCAGTACTTC
TRBD2	.	TRBV18	TRBJ2-5	CASSPNSGGGRETQYF	TGTGCCAGCTCACCGAATAGCGGGGGCGGTCGGGAGACCCAGTACTTC
.	.	TRBV11-2	TRBJ2-3	CAERRRRPSTDTQYF	TGTGCCGAGAGGAGGAGACGACCAAGCACAGATACGCAGTATTTT
.	.	TRBV28	TRBJ2-1	CASRLRDEQFF	TGTGCCAGCAGGTTAAGAGATGAGCAGTTCTTC
TRBD2	few	TRBV6-6	TRBJ2-3	CATRGGLAGDSDTQYF	TGTGCCACCCGAGGGGGACTAGCGGGAGACTCAGATACGCAGTATTTT
.	.	TRBV7-2	TRBJ1-5	CASSFGAGTPSNQPQHF	TGTGCCAGCAGCTTCGGAGCCGGGACACCTAGCAATCAGCCCCAGCATTTT
.	.	TRBV29-1	TRBJ2-1	CSASTRPNEQFF	TGCAGCGCATCAACTAGGCCCAATGAGCAGTTCTTC
.	few	TRBV7-9	TRBJ2-2	CASSSPSGVRPGELFF	TGTGCCAGCAGCTCTCCGTCGGGAGTTAGACCCGGGGAGCTGTTTTTT
.	few	TRBV5-1	TRBJ2-1	CASTGTDNEQFF	TGCGCCAGCACAGGGACTGACAATGAGCAGTTCTTC
TRBD2	.	TRBV30	TRBJ2-1	CAWSETGLAGGRQFF	TGTGCCTGGAGTGAGACCGGACTAGCGGGAGGGCGGCAGTTCTTC
.	few	TRBV6-5	TRBJ2-2	CASKRSTGELFF	TGTGCCAGCAAGAGGAGCACCGGGGAGCTGTTTTTT
TRBD2	.	TRBV7-2	TRBJ2-3	CASSSSGGRLYDTQYF	TGTGCCAGCAGTTCCTCGGGGGGGCGCTTATACGATACGCAGTATTTT
TRBD1	few	TRBV19	TRBJ1-6	CASSIGQGGNSPLHF	TGTGCCAGTAGTATCGGACAGGGTGGTAATTCACCCCTCCACTTT
.	.	TRBV28	TRBJ1-2	CASRSRRDGGYTF	TGTGCCAGCAGGAGCCGGCGGGACGGAGGCTACACCTTC
TRBD1	few	TRBV6-1	TRBJ2-7	CASATGNPYEQYF	TGTGCCAGCGCGACAGGGAACCCCTACGAGCAGTACTTC
TRBD2	.	TRBV5-1	TRBJ2-3	CASSSLTSGGITDTQYF	TGCGCCAGCAGCTCCTTGACTAGCGGGGGGATCACAGATACGCAGTATTTT
.	many	TRBV6-5	TRBJ1-6	CASSYSPEGDSPLHF	TGTGCCAGCAGTTACTCGCCCGAGGGGGATTCACCCCTCCACTTT
.	many	TRBV6-5	TRBJ2-2	CASSYGGAYLGELFF	TGTGCCAGCAGTTATGGCGGGGCGTACCTCGGGGAGCTGTTTTTT
TRBD2	few	TRBV11-2	TRBJ2-3	CASSDASGGTQYF	TGTGCCAGCAGCGACGCTAGCGGGGGTACGCAGTATTTT
TRBD1	.	TRBV4-3	TRBJ1-2	CASSPGQGALYGYTF	TGCGCCAGCAGCCCGGGACAGGGGGCACTCTATGGCTACACCTTC
.	few	TRBV27	TRBJ2-3	CASRTGPADTQYF	TGTGCCAGCAGAACTGGGCCGGCAGATACGCAGTATTTT
.	.	TRBV18	TRBJ2-2	CASSPPYTGELFF	TGTGCCAGCTCACCTCCGTACACCGGGGAGCTGTTTTTT
.	.	TRBV14	TRBJ1-2	CASSQDLQGYGYTF	TGTGCCAGCAGCCAAGATTTGCAGGGGTATGGCTACACCTTC
TRBD1	few	TRBV5-6	TRBJ2-3	CASTLDRGVTDTQYF	TGTGCCAGCACCCTAGACAGGGGGGTGACAGATACGCAGTATTTT
.	.	TRBV4-1	TRBJ2-7	CASRPIRALDPQGPSYEQYF	TGCGCCAGCAGACCCATCCGGGCCTTGGACCCCCAGGGGCCGTCCTACGAGCAGTACTTC
TRBD1	few	TRBV4-2	TRBJ1-4	CASSQEPGQGARLFF	TGTGCCAGCAGCCAGGAACCGGGACAGGGGGCGCGCCTGTTTTTT
TRBD1	few	TRBV15	TRBJ1-2	CATSRQLMTGGPGYTF	TGTGCCACCAGCAGACAACTAATGACAGGGGGCCCTGGCTACACCTTC
.	.	TRBV11-3	TRBJ2-7	CASSWGDGRTYEQYF	TGTGCCAGCAGCTGGGGGGACGGAAGGACCTACGAGCAGTACTTC
.	few	TRBV29-1	TRBJ2-7	CSVEAQGAVHEQYF	TGCAGCGTTGAGGCCCAGGGCGCAGTTCACGAGCAGTACTTC
TRBD1	few	TRBV6-5	TRBJ1-1	CASSSGQREAFF	TGTGCCAGCAGTTCGGGACAGCGTGAAGCTTTCTTT
TRBD1	few	TRBV27	TRBJ2-5	CASATRGRETQYF	TGTGCCAGCGCAACCAGGGGGCGAGAGACCCAGTACTTC
.	few	TRBV30	TRBJ2-7	CAWSQGYEQYF	TGTGCCTGGTCACAGGGCTACGAGCAGTACTTC
TRBD1	few	TRBV19	TRBJ2-7	CASSPAGTGAYEQYF	TGTGCCAGTAGCCCTGCCGGGACAGGGGCCTACGAGCAGTACTTC
TRBD2	.	TRBV6-5	TRBJ2-1	CASRASGSLFF	TGTGCCAGCAGGGCTAGCGGGAGTTTGTTCTTC
.	.	TRBV6-5	TRBJ1-1	CASSLRGHTEAFF	TGTGCCAGCAGCCTCAGGGGCCATACTGAAGCTTTCTTT
TRBD2	many	TRBV7-9	TRBJ2-1	CASSQLAGGPDEQFF	TGTGCCAGCAGCCAACTAGCGGGGGGGCCGGATGAGCAGTTCTTC
.	few	TRBV28	TRBJ2-4	CASSPQGRPEYVQYF	TGTGCCAGCAGTCCCCAGGGGAGACCTGAATACGTCCAGTACTTC
.	few	TRBV27	TRBJ1-6	CASSSYRDSPLHF	TGTGCCAGCAGTTCGTACAGGGATTCACCCCTCCACTTT
TRBD1	.	TRBV10-2	TRBJ1-2	CASSDRTGNGYTF	TGCGCCAGCAGTGACCGGACAGGGAATGGCTACACCTTC
.	few	TRBV7-2	TRBJ2-7	CASSLRGYEQYF	TGTGCCAGCAGTTTGCGGGGCTACGAGCAGTACTTC
TRBD1	.	TRBV11-3	TRBJ2-5	CASTPTGSETQYF	TGTGCCAGCACCCCGACAGGGTCGGAGACCCAGTACTTC
TRBD2	.	TRBV6-5	TRBJ2-5	CASRAGGETQYF	TGTGCCAGCAGGGCGGGGGGGGAGACCCAGTACTTC